What follows are 8 T cell receptor beta chains derived from one specimen sequenced in a study of blood T cell repertoires in COVID-19. TCRdb's copy holds only in-frame clones and misses some; the assay was immunoSEQ multiplex PCR. Of some 240,000 clones listed, over 75% are singletons. What was sequenced was peripheral blood. The receptors originated from a woman in her 70s with COVID-19, enrolled during active disease.

The genes are TRBV11-2 and TRBJ2-5; TRBD2 aligns across 8 bases. The V gene's germline CDR1 is SGHAT and CDR2 FQNNGV. V dropped 2 bases and J dropped 1; count of bases not matched to a gene: 6. The CDR3 is 16 residues long. The CDR3 sequence: CASSLRVSGTQETQYF. The CDR3 bases are TGTGCCAGCAGCTTACGGGTTAGCGGGACCCAAGAGACCCAGTACTTC.

The CDR3 protein is CASRQGRVNTEAFF. The CDR3, as DNA: TGTGCCAGCAGACAGGGGCGAGTGAACACTGAAGCTTTCTTT. The V and J genes are TRBV3-1 (or the pseudogene TRBV3-2) and TRBJ1-1; 7 nucleotides align to TRBD1. J was trimmed by 0 bases and V by 6 bases; bases with no gene match: 4. This CDR3 is 14 amino acids long. Germline V gene data show CDR1 as LGHDT and CDR2 as YNNKEL (reference sequence).

The chain employs TRBV5-6 and TRBJ1-4, with unresolved D. CDR1 and CDR2 (germline): SGHDT, YYEEEE. This CDR3 has 14 amino acids. The V end was cut by 0 bases, the J end by 6 bases, with 9 bases between. The chain's CDR3 is CASSLGLSDEKLFF. In DNA, the CDR3 is TGTGCCAGCAGCTTGGGACTATCGGATGAAAAACTGTTTTTT.

The chain employs TRBV20-1 and TRBJ1-1; 9 bases align to TRBD1. CDR3 size: 14 residues. Germline V gene data show CDR1 as DFQATT and CDR2 as SNEGSKA (reference sequence). Unmatched junction bases numbered 7, after V lost 3 bases and J lost 5 bases. The CDR3 here is CSASRQGGGTEAFF. DNA for the CDR3: TGCAGTGCTAGTAGACAGGGGGGGGGAACTGAAGCTTTCTTT.

The rearrangement links TRBV28 to TRBJ1-2; D is undetermined. Trimming took off 7 bases at V and 7 bases at J, with 22 bases between the two ends. The CDR3 totals 15 residues. Per germline, CDR1 MDHEN and CDR2 SYDVKM. CDR3 amino acids: CASTKSAHRESGYTF. DNA for the CDR3: TGTGCCAGCACCAAGTCGGCGCATAGGGAGAGTGGCTACACCTTC.

V is TRBV5-1 and J is TRBJ2-3; TRBD1 matches 9 bases. The germline CDR1 and CDR2 sequences are SGHRS and YFSETQ. The V segment lost 6 bases and the J segment 0 bases; nucleotides outside the gene matches: 5. This CDR3 is 15 amino acids long. The CDR3 bases are TGCGCCAGCACGACACAGGGGGCGAGCACAGATACGCAGTATTTT. Amino acid sequence: CASTTQGASTDTQYF.

The chain links TRBV2 to TRBJ1-2; perhaps TRBD1 as D (5 bases). Germline V gene lookup returns CDR1 SNHLY and CDR2 FYNNEI. The CDR3 spans 14 residues. Trimming shortened V by 3 bases and J by 4 bases, and 12 bases separated the two germline ends. In nucleotides, the CDR3 is TGTGCCAGCAGTGATGGCAGGGCCGCCTATGGCTACACCTTC. Encoded protein: CASSDGRAAYGYTF.

The CDR3 nucleotides read TGCAGCGTCCGAGACAGGTCTTATAGCACAGATACGCAGTATTTT. Translating gives CSVRDRSYSTDTQYF. The chain couples TRBV29-1 to TRBJ2-3; tentative D call: TRBD1 (6 bases). With 6 bases removed from V and 0 bases from J, the gap between germline ends came to 16 bases. The CDR3 runs 15 residues. CDR1 and CDR2 from the germline V gene are SQVTM and ANQGSEA.